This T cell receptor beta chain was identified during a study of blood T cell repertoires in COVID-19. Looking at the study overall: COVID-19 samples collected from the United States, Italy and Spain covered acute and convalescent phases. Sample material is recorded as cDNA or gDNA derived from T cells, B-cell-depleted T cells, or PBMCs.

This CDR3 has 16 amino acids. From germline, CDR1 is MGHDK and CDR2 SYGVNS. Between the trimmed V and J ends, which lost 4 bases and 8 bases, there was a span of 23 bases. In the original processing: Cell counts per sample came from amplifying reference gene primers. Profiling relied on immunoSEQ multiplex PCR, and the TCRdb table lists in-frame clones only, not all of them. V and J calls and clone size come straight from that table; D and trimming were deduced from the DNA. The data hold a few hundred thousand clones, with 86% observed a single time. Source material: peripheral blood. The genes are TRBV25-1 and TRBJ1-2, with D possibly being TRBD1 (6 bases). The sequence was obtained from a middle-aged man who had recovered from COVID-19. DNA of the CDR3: TGTGCCAGCAGTGGACCATTAGGACAGAAAGGGTACGGCTACACCTTC. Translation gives CASSGPLGQKGYGYTF.